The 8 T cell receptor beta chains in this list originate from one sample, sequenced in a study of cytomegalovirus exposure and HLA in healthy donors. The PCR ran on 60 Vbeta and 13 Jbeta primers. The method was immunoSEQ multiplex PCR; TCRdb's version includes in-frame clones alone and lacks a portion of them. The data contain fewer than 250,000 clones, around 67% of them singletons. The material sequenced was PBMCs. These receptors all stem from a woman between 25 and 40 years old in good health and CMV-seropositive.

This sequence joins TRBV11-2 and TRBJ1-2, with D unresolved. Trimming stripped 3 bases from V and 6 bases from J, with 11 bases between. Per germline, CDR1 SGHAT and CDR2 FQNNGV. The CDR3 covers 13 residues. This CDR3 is CASSFLTANGYTF. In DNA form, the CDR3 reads TGTGCCAGCAGCTTTCTAACAGCAAATGGCTACACCTTC.

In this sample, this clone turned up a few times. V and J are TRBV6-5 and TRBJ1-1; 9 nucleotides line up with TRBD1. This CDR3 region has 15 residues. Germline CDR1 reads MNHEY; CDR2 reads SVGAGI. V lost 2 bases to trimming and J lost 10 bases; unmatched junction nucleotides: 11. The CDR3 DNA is TGTGCCAGCAGTTACCTGGAAGGACAGGGGACTCCAGCTTTCTTT. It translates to CASSYLEGQGTPAFF.

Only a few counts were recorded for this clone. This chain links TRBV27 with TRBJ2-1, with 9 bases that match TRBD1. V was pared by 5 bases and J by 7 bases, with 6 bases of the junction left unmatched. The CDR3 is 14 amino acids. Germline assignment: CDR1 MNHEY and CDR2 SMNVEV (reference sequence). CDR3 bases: TGTGCCAGCAGTCCCGGGACAGGGCTGAATGAGCAGTTCTTC. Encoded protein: CASSPGTGLNEQFF.

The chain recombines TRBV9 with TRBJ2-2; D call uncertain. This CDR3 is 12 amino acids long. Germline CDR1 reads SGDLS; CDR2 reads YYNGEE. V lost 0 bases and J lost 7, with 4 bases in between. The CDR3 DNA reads TGTGCCAGCAGCGTAGTCGGCGGGGAGCTGTTTTTT. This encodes CASSVVGGELFF. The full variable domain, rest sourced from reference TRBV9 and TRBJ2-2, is DSGVTQTPKHLITATGQRVTLRCSPRSGDLSVYWYQQSLDQGLQFLIQYYNGEERAKGNILERFSAQQFPDLHSELNLSSLELGDSALYFCASSVVGGELFFGEGSRLTVL.

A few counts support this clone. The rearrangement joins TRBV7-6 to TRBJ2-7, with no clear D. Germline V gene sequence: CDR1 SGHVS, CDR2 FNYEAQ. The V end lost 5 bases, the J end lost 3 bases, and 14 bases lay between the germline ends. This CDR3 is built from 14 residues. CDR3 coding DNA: TGTGCCAGCAGCCCCGAATCGGTCGGCTACGAGCAGTACTTC. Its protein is CASSPESVGYEQYF.

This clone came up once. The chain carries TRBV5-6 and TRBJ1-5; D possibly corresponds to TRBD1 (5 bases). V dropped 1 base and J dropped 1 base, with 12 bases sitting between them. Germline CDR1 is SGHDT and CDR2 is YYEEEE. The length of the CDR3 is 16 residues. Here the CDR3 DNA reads TGTGCCAGCAGCTTGTTAGGGGAGGGGAGCAATCAGCCCCAGCATTTT. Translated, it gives CASSLLGEGSNQPQHF.

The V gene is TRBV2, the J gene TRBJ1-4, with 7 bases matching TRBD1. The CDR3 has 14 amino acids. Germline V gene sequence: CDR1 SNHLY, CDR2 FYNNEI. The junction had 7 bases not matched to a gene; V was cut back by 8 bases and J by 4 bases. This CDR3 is CASGGDRVNEKLFF. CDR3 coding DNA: TGTGCCAGCGGGGGAGACAGGGTTAATGAAAAACTGTTTTTT.

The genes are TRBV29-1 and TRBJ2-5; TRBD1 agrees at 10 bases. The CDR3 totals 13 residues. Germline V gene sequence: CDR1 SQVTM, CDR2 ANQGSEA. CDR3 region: CTRLRDRGREQYF. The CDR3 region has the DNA TGCACCCGCCTTAGGGACAGGGGTCGGGAGCAGTACTTC.